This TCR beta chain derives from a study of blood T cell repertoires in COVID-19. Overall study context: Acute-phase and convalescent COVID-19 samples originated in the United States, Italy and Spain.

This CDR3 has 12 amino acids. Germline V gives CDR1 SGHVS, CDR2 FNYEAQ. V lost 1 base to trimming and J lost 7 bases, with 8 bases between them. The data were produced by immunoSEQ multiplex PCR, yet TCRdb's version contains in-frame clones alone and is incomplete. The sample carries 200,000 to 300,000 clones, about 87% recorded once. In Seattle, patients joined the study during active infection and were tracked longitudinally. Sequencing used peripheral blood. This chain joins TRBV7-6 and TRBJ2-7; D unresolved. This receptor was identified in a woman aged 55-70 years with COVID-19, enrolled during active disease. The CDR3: CASSLVRREQYF. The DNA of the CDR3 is TGTGCCAGCAGCTTAGTAAGGCGGGAGCAGTACTTC.